This T cell receptor (beta chain) was obtained from a study of blood T cells in healthy people across ages. Study information: Capturing about one barcoded beta molecule per two T cells was achieved by template switching.

CDR3 length: 14 residues. Trimming removed 1 base from V and 6 bases from J, with 10 bases in between. Germline V gene lookup returns CDR1 MGHRA and CDR2 YSYEKL. A J-beta primer mix and a sample-barcoded 5' primer were used in a second PCR of roughly 6 to 11 cycles. All cDNA molecules were each tagged by a template-switch adaptor with 12 random nucleotides. A single record per CDR3 protein comes from TCRdb applying MiXCR to the 5' RACE reads. The data show 800,000 to 1,300,000 distinct CDR3 sequences, with 25% seen just once and less than 0.75% held by the top ten. Separately, the same data were catalogued under a study of T cells of mothers and their children. Turning to that study: Thymic selection shapes TCR recombination output in related pairs, and it does so similarly in unrelated pairs.

The J gene is TRBJ2-1, the V gene TRBV4-1; D ambiguous. The receptor comes from a girl under 10 years old in good health. The sequenced sample consisted of blood. CDR3 sequence: CASSQVGRINEQFF. CDR3 DNA sequence: TGCGCCAGCAGCCAAGTCGGGCGGATCAATGAGCAGTTCTTC.